Included here is one T cell receptor (beta chain) sequence, with context. The antigen remains undetermined. Data came from immunoSEQ multiplex PCR; TCRdb stores just in-frame clones and leaves some out. The repertoire holds 55,000 to 65,000 clones, over 75% seen once, with approximately 2% in the top ten. Cycle 7 day 1, cycle 4 day 1, and baseline were the timepoints at which blood was sampled. V was trimmed by 0 bases and J by 4 bases, leaving 10 bases between them. This CDR3 region has 15 residues. Germline CDR1 SGHTA, CDR2 FQGNSA. The entry originates in a study of OX40 agonist ivuxolimab in advanced cancers. Whole-study context: Age averaged around 60 years (range roughly 23 to 90), and roughly 82% were male. Of the patients, three showed partial responses, one with hepatocellular carcinoma and two with cutaneous melanoma. General study results and limits: Averaging showed that CD8+ T cells had more expanded clones than CD4+ did.

The sequence came from an adult with an advanced solid tumor such as melanoma, head and neck, liver or kidney cancer. The rearrangement uses TRBV7-2 and TRBJ2-1, with unresolved D. Sequencing was performed on CD4+ or CD8+ T cells sorted from blood, taken in a trial of the OX40 agonist ivuxolimab. The CDR3 nucleotides are TGTGCCAGCAGCTTAGCAGGGTCCGGGTACAATGAGCAGTTCTTC. Protein: CASSLAGSGYNEQFF.